The 30 T cell receptor beta chains below all came from one sample that was sequenced in a study of high-grade serous ovarian cancer treatment subgroups. This table comes from immunoSEQ multiplex PCR, and its TCRdb copy is limited to in-frame clones, with some not included. The table lists about 28,000 clones, about 86% of them singletons. Tumor tissue was taken before any definitive surgery or chemotherapy was given. The sample consisted of tumor tissue. These receptor sequences come from a human donor with high-grade serous ovarian cancer.

The chain couples TRBV29-1 to TRBJ2-3; perhaps D is TRBD1 or TRBD2 (5 bases each). V was pared by 6 bases and J by 2 bases, with 9 bases between. The CDR3 contains 12 residues. Germline V lookup: CDR1 SQVTM, CDR2 ANQGSEA. CDR3 sequence (DNA): TGCAGCGTGGGACCGGCCACAGATACGCAGTATTTT. Residues: CSVGPATDTQYF.

In its sample, this clone was seen a few times. The J gene is TRBJ2-7, the V gene TRBV9; no reliable D call. Germline assignment: CDR1 SGDLS and CDR2 YYNGEE. With 0 bases removed from V and 0 bases from J, the gap between germline ends came to 10 bases. This CDR3 has 15 residues. Here the CDR3 reads CASSVASGGSYEQYF. The CDR3 DNA reads as TGTGCCAGCAGCGTAGCGTCAGGCGGCTCCTACGAGCAGTACTTC. Looking up the rest from reference TRBV9 and TRBJ2-7 gives the full variable domain: DSGVTQTPKHLITATGQRVTLRCSPRSGDLSVYWYQQSLDQGLQFLIQYYNGEERAKGNILERFSAQQFPDLHSELNLSSLELGDSALYFCASSVASGGSYEQYFGPGTRLTVT.

In nucleotides, the CDR3 is TGTGCCAGTAGTATGACGGAGGGAGGGTCGCAGTATTTT. Translation: CASSMTEGGSQYF. The chain combines TRBV19 with TRBJ2-3, with TRBD2 identical over 7 bases. Germline trimming cut 3 bases from V and 10 bases from J; bases unmatched to any gene: 7. The CDR3 runs to 13 residues. Germline-derived CDR1 and CDR2 are LNHDA and SQIVND (reference sequence).

The chain links TRBV15 to TRBJ2-7; the D is unclear. There are 17 residues in the CDR3. Deletions cut 3 bases from V and 3 bases from J, with 21 bases between. CDR1 LNHNV and CDR2 YYDKDF come from the germline V gene (reference sequence). This CDR3 reads CATSRHRINPPGYEQYF. CDR3 DNA: TGTGCCACCAGCAGGCACCGAATAAACCCTCCCGGCTACGAGCAGTACTTC. The full variable domain, its missing parts supplied by reference TRBV15 and TRBJ2-7, is DAMVIQNPRYQVTQFGKPVTLSCSQTLNHNVMYWYQQKSSQAPKLLFHYYDKDFNNEADTPDNFQSRRPNTSFCFLDIRSPGLGDTAMYLCATSRHRINPPGYEQYFGPGTRLTVT.

In this sample, this clone turned up once. V gene TRBV6-1 combines with J gene TRBJ2-6, with D possibly being TRBD2 (6 bases). CDR1 is MNHNS and CDR2 is SASEGT in the germline V gene. This CDR3 is 15 amino acids long. The V and J ends lost 6 bases and 0 bases respectively, with 9 bases between them. In DNA, the CDR3 is TGTGCCAGCAGGTCCGGGGGCTCTGGGGCCAACGTCCTGACTTTC. Translating gives CASRSGGSGANVLTF.

This clone was observed a single time. The chain joins TRBV28 to TRBJ2-3; no definite D call. Germline-derived CDR1 and CDR2 are MDHEN and SYDVKM. The ends were cut back, 7 bases at V and 0 bases at J, with 8 bases in the middle. This CDR3 contains 13 residues. The CDR3 here is CASNSQSTDTQYF. The CDR3 DNA is TGTGCCAGCAACTCCCAGAGCACAGATACGCAGTATTTT.

The chain recombines TRBV5-1 with TRBJ2-3; D not resolved. From germline, CDR1 is SGHRS and CDR2 YFSETQ. CDR3 length: 14 amino acids. Trimming pared 6 bases from V and 0 bases from J, leaving 11 bases between. The chain's CDR3 is CASTLQGSTDTQYF. The CDR3 coding sequence is TGCGCCAGCACCCTTCAAGGTAGCACAGATACGCAGTATTTT.

The chain combines TRBV2 with TRBJ1-2; the D is unclear. V was cut by 3 bases and J by 5 bases, with 10 bases left in between. The CDR3 runs to 13 residues. Germline CDR1 reads SNHLY; CDR2 reads FYNNEI. In nucleotides, the CDR3 is TGTGCCAGCAGTGACATGACTAGGTATGGCTACACCTTC. Its translation is CASSDMTRYGYTF. Variable domain in full (rest from reference TRBV2 and TRBJ1-2): EPEVTQTPSHQVTQMGQEVILRCVPISNHLYFYWYRQILGQKVEFLVSFYNNEISEKSEIFDDQFSVERPDGSNFTLKIRSTKLEDSAMYFCASSDMTRYGYTFGSGTRLTVV.

The J gene is TRBJ1-2, the V gene TRBV7-3; D is unresolved. The CDR3 spans 16 residues. Germline-derived CDR1 and CDR2 are SGHTA and FQGTGA. V dropped 4 bases and J dropped 5 bases, with 20 bases sitting between them. The chain's CDR3 is CASSSLGRTLLYGYTF. In DNA form, the CDR3 reads TGTGCCAGCAGCTCACTAGGGAGGACCCTATTATATGGCTACACCTTC.

This clone appeared once. This chain connects TRBV4-1 to TRBJ1-4; D is undetermined. Germline V gives CDR1 MGHRA, CDR2 YSYEKL. The length of the CDR3 is 18 residues. Trimming took 0 bases from V and 3 from J, leaving 17 bases between them. CDR3 amino acids: CASSQDPEMTPANEKLFF. The CDR3 bases are TGCGCCAGCAGCCAAGATCCGGAGATGACGCCAGCTAATGAAAAACTGTTTTTT.

The sample holds a few counts of this clone. This sequence joins TRBV15 and TRBJ1-1; 7 bases are a match to TRBD1. The CDR3 spans 15 residues. CDR1 LNHNV and CDR2 YYDKDF come from the germline V gene (reference sequence). V lost 4 bases to trimming and J lost 4 bases; unmatched junction nucleotides: 9. CDR3 DNA: TGTGCCACCAGCACCAGACAGGGATCGGGCACTGAAGCTTTCTTT. It yields the protein CATSTRQGSGTEAFF.

The rearrangement uses TRBV15 and TRBJ2-3; D is unclear. The CDR3 totals 17 residues. The V end was cut by 0 bases, the J end by 2 bases, with 15 bases between. Germline values: CDR1 LNHNV, CDR2 YYDKDF (reference sequence). The DNA for the CDR3 is TGTGCCACCAGCAGAGATCGACGGGCGGAGCACACAGATACGCAGTATTTT. This translates into CATSRDRRAEHTDTQYF.

The rearrangement links TRBV5-8 to TRBJ2-5; unclear D gene. V gave up 5 bases and J gave up 2 bases, with 13 bases separating them. Per the germline V gene, CDR1 is SGHTS and CDR2 is YDEGEE. The CDR3 runs to 14 residues. CDR3 sequence: CASRPPAPQETQYF. The CDR3 coding sequence is TGTGCCAGCAGACCCCCGGCCCCTCAAGAGACCCAGTACTTC.

V usage is TRBV11-2 and J usage is TRBJ2-2; 9 bases line up with TRBD2. The CDR3 is 16 amino acids. Unmatched junction bases numbered 12, after V lost 6 bases and J lost 7 bases. The germline gives CDR1 SGHAT, CDR2 FQNNGV. The CDR3: CASRRPGLASGGELFF. The CDR3 nucleotides are TGTGCCAGCAGGAGGCCGGGACTAGCTTCTGGCGGGGAGCTGTTTTTT.

The J gene is TRBJ2-7, the V gene TRBV28; 8 nucleotides line up with TRBD1. The CDR3 loop spans 15 amino acids. Germline V lookup: CDR1 MDHEN, CDR2 SYDVKM. The V and J ends lost 2 bases and 5 bases, in that order; junction bases with no gene match: 8. Written as DNA, the CDR3 is TGTGCCAGCAGTTTAGATGACAGGGGAATGGACGAGCAGTACTTC. This gives the protein CASSLDDRGMDEQYF.

In this sample, this clone turned up a few times. The rearrangement uses TRBV2 and TRBJ1-2; D remains ambiguous. CDR1 is SNHLY, CDR2 FYNNEI, per germline. The CDR3 contains 12 residues. Trimming stripped 3 bases from V and 7 bases from J, with 9 bases between. CDR3 coding DNA: TGTGCCAGCAGTGAGGCGAATCGTGGCTACACCTTC. As protein: CASSEANRGYTF.

The chain has TRBV11-3 and TRBJ2-2, with D unresolved. CDR1 and CDR2 from the germline V gene are SGHNT and YENEEA. Deletions cut 0 bases from V and 6 bases from J, with 5 bases between. This CDR3 spans 13 amino acids. CDR3 protein: CASSLDSSGELFF. CDR3 sequence (DNA): TGTGCCAGCAGCTTAGATTCTTCCGGGGAGCTGTTTTTT. Full variable domain (outside the CDR3, taken from reference TRBV11-3 and TRBJ2-2): EAGVVQSPRYKIIEKKQPVAFWCNPISGHNTLYWYLQNLGQGPELLIRYENEEAVDDSQLPKDRFSAERLKGVDSTLKIQPAELGDSAVYLCASSLDSSGELFFGEGSRLTVL.

The chain uses TRBV27 and TRBJ2-2; D gene unclear. CDR3 length: 15 residues. Germline V CDR1 and CDR2: MNHEY, SMNVEV (reference sequence). Trimming shortened V by 3 bases and J by 6 bases, and 14 bases separated the two germline ends. The CDR3 DNA reads TGTGCCAGCAGTTTCCAGAACGGTATCGCCGGGGAGCTGTTTTTT. This gives the protein CASSFQNGIAGELFF.

The chain recombines TRBV28 with TRBJ1-2; 8 bases agree with TRBD1. CDR1 and CDR2 (germline): MDHEN, SYDVKM. Losses at the gene ends were 2 bases for V and 8 bases for J; bases not matched to a gene: 13. This CDR3 is built from 16 residues. CDR3 protein: CASSLAGGWTGYGYTF. The CDR3 nucleotides read TGTGCCAGCAGTTTAGCAGGGGGCTGGACAGGATACGGCTACACCTTC.

The J gene is TRBJ2-7, the V gene TRBV15; D perhaps matches TRBD2 (7 bases). The CDR3 sequence is 17 residues long. The germline V gene encodes CDR1 LNHNV and CDR2 YYDKDF (reference sequence). Between the trimmed V and J ends, which lost 2 bases and 2 bases, there was a span of 19 bases. CDR3 nucleotides: TGTGCCACCAGCAGATCGGCGGGGGCACTTACTACCTACGAGCAGTACTTC. Encoded protein: CATSRSAGALTTYEQYF.

The chain joins TRBV10-3 to TRBJ2-1; either TRBD1 or TRBD2 may fit D (5 bases each). CDR1 is ENHRY, CDR2 SYGVKD, per germline. V was clipped by 6 bases and J by 9 bases, with 9 bases between them. The CDR3 contains 11 residues. The chain's CDR3 is CAIRGTGEQFF. As DNA, the CDR3 is TGTGCCATCAGGGGGACGGGTGAGCAGTTCTTC.

This sequence joins TRBV5-5 and TRBJ2-2, with a possible D match to TRBD1 (5 bases). Trimming cost V 2 bases and J 4 bases, with 12 bases left between them. Germline values: CDR1 SGHKS, CDR2 YYEKEE (reference sequence). This CDR3 spans 15 amino acids. The CDR3 sequence: CASSLLVQGTGELFF. In nucleotides, the CDR3 is TGTGCCAGCAGCTTATTGGTCCAGGGCACCGGGGAGCTGTTTTTT.

The CDR3, as DNA: TGCGCCAGCAGCCAATGGGTCCTTAATACGCAGTATTTT. Its protein is CASSQWVLNTQYF. The chain carries TRBV4-1 and TRBJ2-3; unclear D gene. The germline CDR1 and CDR2 sequences are MGHRA and YSYEKL. Trimming took 2 bases from V and 7 from J, leaving 10 bases between them. The CDR3 runs to 13 residues.

V usage is TRBV7-9 and J usage is TRBJ2-7; TRBD2 might be the D (5 bases). The CDR3 is 14 amino acids. Germline V gives CDR1 SEHNR, CDR2 FQNEAQ (reference sequence). V was shortened by 5 bases and J by 1 base, with 12 bases between the two germline ends. The CDR3 protein is CASSLMGDSYEQYF. DNA of the CDR3: TGTGCCAGCAGCCTAATGGGAGATTCCTACGAGCAGTACTTC.

The chain uses TRBV5-1 and TRBJ2-1, with 8 bases lining up with TRBD1. V trimming: 2 bases; J trimming: 9 bases; junction bases outside the gene matches: 7. The CDR3 runs to 14 residues. Germline V gene sequence: CDR1 SGHRS, CDR2 YFSETQ. The CDR3 DNA sequence: TGCGCCAGCAGCTTTCAGGGGGCGGAAATTGAGCAGTTCTTC. It specifies CASSFQGAEIEQFF.

The chain combines TRBV5-1 with TRBJ2-1; 8 bases map to TRBD1. Losses at the gene ends were 4 bases for V and 7 bases for J; bases not matched to a gene: 16. The CDR3 is 17 residues long. Germline V lookup: CDR1 SGHRS, CDR2 YFSETQ. The CDR3 nucleotides are TGCGCCAGCAGCGCGACGTCGGGTCAGGGGGCTCGAAATGAGCAGTTCTTC. Encoded protein: CASSATSGQGARNEQFF.

V usage is TRBV11-2 and J usage is TRBJ2-3, with a weak D call TRBD2 (5 bases). V was shortened by 2 bases and J by 2 bases, with 8 bases between the two germline ends. Germline V gene data show CDR1 as SGHAT and CDR2 as FQNNGV. The CDR3 sequence is 14 residues long. CDR3 loop: CASSLIRDTDTQYF. In nucleotides, the CDR3 is TGTGCCAGCAGCTTAATACGGGACACAGATACGCAGTATTTT.

The CDR3 sequence is CASSRQGWGTDTQYF. The DNA for the CDR3 is TGTGCCAGCAGTAGACAGGGGTGGGGCACAGATACGCAGTATTTT. The V and J genes are TRBV27 and TRBJ2-3; 8 nucleotides line up with TRBD1. Per the germline V gene, CDR1 is MNHEY and CDR2 is SMNVEV (reference sequence). The V gene end was trimmed by 5 bases and the J gene end by 1 base; junction bases not matched to a gene: 5. The CDR3 runs 15 residues.

This clone was observed a single time. This chain joins TRBV6-1 and TRBJ2-6; 7 bases agree with TRBD1. Germline V gene sequence: CDR1 MNHNS, CDR2 SASEGT. J lost 0 bases, V lost 2 bases, and 10 bases had no gene match. The CDR3 contains 19 residues. CDR3 protein: CASSEFVRQGISGANVLTF. The DNA for the CDR3 is TGTGCCAGCAGTGAATTCGTGAGACAGGGAATCTCTGGGGCCAACGTCCTGACTTTC.

This clone was observed a handful of times. V gene TRBV28 combines with J gene TRBJ2-7; D is perhaps TRBD2 (6 bases). The CDR3 is 18 residues long. Germline V gene data show CDR1 as MDHEN and CDR2 as SYDVKM. V was pared by 5 bases and J by 1 base, with 24 bases between. CDR3 nucleotide sequence: TGTGCCAGCAGTCTCCACCTTGGCGGGAAGTTTCGATCCTACGAGCAGTACTTC. Residues: CASSLHLGGKFRSYEQYF.